The source of this T cell receptor (beta chain) is a study of OX40 agonist ivuxolimab in advanced cancers. Study at large: The study treated patients with ivuxolimab, an agonistic anti-OX40 (CD134) antibody.

From germline, CDR1 is SGDLS and CDR2 YYNGEE. The CDR3 contains 14 residues. The J segment lost 2 bases and the V segment lost 3 bases, leaving 3 bases of the junction unmatched. On cycle 4 day 1 and cycle 7 day 1, as well as at baseline, blood was sampled. Profiling relied on immunoSEQ multiplex PCR, and the TCRdb table lists in-frame clones only, not all of them. The sample includes around 80,000 clones, about 88% of them seen just once. The specimen comprised CD4+ or CD8+ T cells sorted from blood, sampled in a trial of the OX40 agonist ivuxolimab. V and J are TRBV9 and TRBJ2-5; 8 bases are shared with TRBD2. This clonotype was sampled from an adult with an advanced solid tumor such as melanoma, head and neck, liver or kidney cancer. CDR3 in amino acids: CASSATGGQETQYF. CDR3 nucleotide sequence: TGTGCCAGCAGCGCCACGGGGGGGCAAGAGACCCAGTACTTC.